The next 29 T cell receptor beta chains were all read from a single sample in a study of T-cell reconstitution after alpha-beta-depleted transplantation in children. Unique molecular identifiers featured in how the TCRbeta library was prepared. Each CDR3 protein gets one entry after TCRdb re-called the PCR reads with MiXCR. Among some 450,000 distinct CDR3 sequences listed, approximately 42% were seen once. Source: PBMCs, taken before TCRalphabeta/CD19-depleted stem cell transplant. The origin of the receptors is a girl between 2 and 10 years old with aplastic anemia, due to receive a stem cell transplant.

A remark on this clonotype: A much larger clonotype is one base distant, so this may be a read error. CDR3 protein: CASSKGYRTGQHF. DNA of the CDR3: TGTGCCAGCAGTAAGGGATACAGGACAGGCCAGCATTTT. This chain uses TRBV12-3 or TRBV12-4 with TRBJ1-5; 7 bases are shared with TRBD1. CDR3 length: 13 amino acids. Trimming cost V 5 bases and J 12 bases; bases outside gene matches: 10.

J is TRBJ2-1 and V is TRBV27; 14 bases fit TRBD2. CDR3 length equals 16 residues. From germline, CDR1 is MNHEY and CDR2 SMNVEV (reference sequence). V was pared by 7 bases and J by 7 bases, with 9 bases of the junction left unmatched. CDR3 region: CASKAQGLAGVNEQFF. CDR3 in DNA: TGTGCCAGCAAGGCCCAGGGACTAGCGGGGGTTAATGAGCAGTTCTTC.

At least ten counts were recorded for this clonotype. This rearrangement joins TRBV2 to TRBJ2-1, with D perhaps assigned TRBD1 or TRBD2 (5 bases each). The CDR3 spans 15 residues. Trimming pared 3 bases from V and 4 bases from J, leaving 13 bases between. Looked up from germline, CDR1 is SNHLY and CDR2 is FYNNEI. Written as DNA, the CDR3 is TGTGCCAGCAGTGATGACGGGGCCACATACAATGAGCAGTTCTTC. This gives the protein CASSDDGATYNEQFF.

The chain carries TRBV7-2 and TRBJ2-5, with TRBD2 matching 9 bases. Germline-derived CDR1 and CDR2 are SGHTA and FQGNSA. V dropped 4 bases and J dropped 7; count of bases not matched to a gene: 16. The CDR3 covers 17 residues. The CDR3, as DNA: TGTGCCAGCAGCTACGCGACGACTAGCGGTCTCGGGGGGACCCAGTACTTC. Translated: CASSYATTSGLGGTQYF.

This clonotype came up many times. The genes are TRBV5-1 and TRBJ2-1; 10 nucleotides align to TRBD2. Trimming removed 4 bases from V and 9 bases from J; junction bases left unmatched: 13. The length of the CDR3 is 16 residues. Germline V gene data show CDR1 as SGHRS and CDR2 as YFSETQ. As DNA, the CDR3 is TGCGCCAGCAGCGTCACCTCAGCGGGAGGGCGGCGTGAGCAGTTCTTC. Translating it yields CASSVTSAGGRREQFF.

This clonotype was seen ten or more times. The CDR3 reads CSARRLAVGGTNEQFF. DNA for the CDR3: TGCAGTGCTAGAAGACTAGCGGTCGGAGGTACAAATGAGCAGTTCTTC. The V and J genes are TRBV20-1 and TRBJ2-1; 9 positions agree with TRBD2. Per germline, CDR1 DFQATT and CDR2 SNEGSKA (reference sequence). The CDR3 consists of 16 residues. V was clipped by 2 bases and J by 7 bases; unmatched bases: 12.

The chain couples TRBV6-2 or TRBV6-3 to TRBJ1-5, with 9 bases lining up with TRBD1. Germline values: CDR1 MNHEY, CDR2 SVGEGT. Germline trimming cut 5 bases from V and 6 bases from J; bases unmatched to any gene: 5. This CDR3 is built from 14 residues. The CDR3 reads CASSRQGVGQPQHF. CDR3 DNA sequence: TGTGCCAGCAGTAGACAGGGGGTCGGTCAGCCCCAGCATTTT.

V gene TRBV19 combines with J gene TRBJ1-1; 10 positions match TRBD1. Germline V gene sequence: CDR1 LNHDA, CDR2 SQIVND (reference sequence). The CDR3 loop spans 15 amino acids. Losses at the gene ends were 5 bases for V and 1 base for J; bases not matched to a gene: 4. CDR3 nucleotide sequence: TGTGCCAGTAGTGGCAGACAGGGGGCGAACACTGAAGCTTTCTTT. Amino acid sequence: CASSGRQGANTEAFF.

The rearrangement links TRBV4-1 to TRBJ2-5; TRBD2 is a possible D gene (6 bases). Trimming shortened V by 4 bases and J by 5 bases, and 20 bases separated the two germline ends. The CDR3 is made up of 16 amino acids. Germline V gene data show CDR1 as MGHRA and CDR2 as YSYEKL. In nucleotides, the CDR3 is TGCGCCAGCAGCCTAACCGGCGGGGTGGCGCGGGAGACCCAGTACTTC. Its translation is CASSLTGGVARETQYF.

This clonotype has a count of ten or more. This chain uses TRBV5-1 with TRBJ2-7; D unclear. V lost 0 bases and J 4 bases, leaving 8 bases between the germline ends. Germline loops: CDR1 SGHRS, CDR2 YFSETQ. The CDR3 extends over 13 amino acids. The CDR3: CASSLGAQYEQYF. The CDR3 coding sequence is TGCGCCAGCAGCTTGGGGGCTCAGTACGAGCAGTACTTC. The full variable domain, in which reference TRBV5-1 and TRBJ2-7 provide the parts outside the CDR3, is KAGVTQTPRYLIKTRGQQVTLSCSPISGHRSVSWYQQTPGQGLQFLFEYFSETQRNKGNFPGRFSGRQFSNSRSEMNVSTLELGDSALYLCASSLGAQYEQYFGPGTRLTVT.

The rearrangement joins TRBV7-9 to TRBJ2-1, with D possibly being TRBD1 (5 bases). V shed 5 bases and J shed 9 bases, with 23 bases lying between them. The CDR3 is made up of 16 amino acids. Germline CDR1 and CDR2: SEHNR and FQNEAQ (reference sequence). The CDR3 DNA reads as TGTGCCAGCAGCCCAAAGGGGCGGAGTGGAAGGGGTGAGCAGTTCTTC. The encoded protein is CASSPKGRSGRGEQFF.

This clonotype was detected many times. CDR3 protein: CASSWGDRGYNEQFF. The CDR3 DNA reads TGTGCCAGCAGCTGGGGGGACAGGGGTTACAATGAGCAGTTCTTC. The rearrangement uses TRBV5-5 and TRBJ2-1; TRBD1 matches 10 bases. Germline lookup yields CDR1 SGHKS and CDR2 YYEKEE (reference sequence). V dropped 3 bases and J dropped 4; count of bases not matched to a gene: 4. The CDR3 totals 15 residues. Complete variable domain (other parts from reference TRBV5-5 and TRBJ2-1): DAGVTQSPTHLIKTRGQQVTLRCSPISGHKSVSWYQQVLGQGPQFIFQYYEKEERGRGNFPDRFSARQFPNYSSELNVNALLLGDSALYLCASSWGDRGYNEQFFGPGTRLTVL.

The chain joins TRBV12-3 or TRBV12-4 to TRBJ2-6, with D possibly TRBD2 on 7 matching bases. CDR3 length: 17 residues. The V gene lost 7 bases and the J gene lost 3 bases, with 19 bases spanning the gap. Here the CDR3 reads CASTYVGGAYGANVLTF. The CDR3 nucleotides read TGTGCCAGCACCTACGTGGGGGGGGCGTATGGGGCCAACGTCCTGACTTTC.

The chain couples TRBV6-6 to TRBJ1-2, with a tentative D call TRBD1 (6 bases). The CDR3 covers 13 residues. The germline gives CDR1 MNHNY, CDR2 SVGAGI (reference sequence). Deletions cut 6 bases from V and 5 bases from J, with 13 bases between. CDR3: CASRQSGDYGYTF. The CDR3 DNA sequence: TGTGCCAGCAGGCAATCAGGGGATTATGGCTACACCTTC.

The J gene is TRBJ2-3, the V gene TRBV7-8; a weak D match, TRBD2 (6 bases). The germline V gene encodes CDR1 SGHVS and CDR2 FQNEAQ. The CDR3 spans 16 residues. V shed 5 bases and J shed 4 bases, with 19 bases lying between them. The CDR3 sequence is CASSGRPGGVPDTQYF. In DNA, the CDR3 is TGTGCCAGCAGCGGCCGGCCGGGCGGGGTACCAGATACGCAGTATTTT. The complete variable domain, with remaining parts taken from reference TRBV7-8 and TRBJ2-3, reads GAGVSQSPRYKVAKRGQDVALRCDPISGHVSLFWYQQALGQGPEFLTYFQNEAQLDKSGLPSDRFFAERPEGSVSTLKIQRTQQEDSAVYLCASSGRPGGVPDTQYFGPGTRLTVL.

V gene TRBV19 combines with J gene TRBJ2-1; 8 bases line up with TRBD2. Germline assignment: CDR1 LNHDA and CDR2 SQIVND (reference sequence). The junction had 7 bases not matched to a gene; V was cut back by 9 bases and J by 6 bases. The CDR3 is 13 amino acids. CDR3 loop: CASTSGGANEQFF. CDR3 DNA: TGTGCCAGCACTAGCGGAGGAGCCAATGAGCAGTTCTTC.

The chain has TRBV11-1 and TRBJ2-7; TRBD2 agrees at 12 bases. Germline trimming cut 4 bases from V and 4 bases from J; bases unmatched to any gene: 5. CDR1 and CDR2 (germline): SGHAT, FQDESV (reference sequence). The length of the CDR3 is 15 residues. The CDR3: CASSSPSGGAYEQYF. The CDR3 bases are TGTGCCAGCAGCTCCCCTAGCGGGGGGGCATACGAGCAGTACTTC.

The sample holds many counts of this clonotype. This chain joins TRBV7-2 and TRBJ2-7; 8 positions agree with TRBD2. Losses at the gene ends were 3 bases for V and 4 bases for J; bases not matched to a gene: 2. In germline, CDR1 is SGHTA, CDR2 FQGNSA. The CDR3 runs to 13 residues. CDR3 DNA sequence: TGTGCCAGCAGCTTCGCTAGCGGGTACGAGCAGTACTTC. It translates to CASSFASGYEQYF.

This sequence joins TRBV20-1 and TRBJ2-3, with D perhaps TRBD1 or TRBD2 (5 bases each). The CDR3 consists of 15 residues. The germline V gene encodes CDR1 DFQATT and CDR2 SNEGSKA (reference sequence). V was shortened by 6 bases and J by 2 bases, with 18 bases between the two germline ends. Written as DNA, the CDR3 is TGCAGTGCCCAACGGGGCGGTCCAGACACAGATACGCAGTATTTT. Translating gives CSAQRGGPDTDTQYF.

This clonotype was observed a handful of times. The CDR3 coding sequence is TGTGCCAGCAGTGAAGACCCGTTCTCCTACAATGAGCAGTTCTTC. This gives the protein CASSEDPFSYNEQFF. This rearrangement joins TRBV6-1 to TRBJ2-1; D unclear. V was clipped by 1 base and J by 0 bases, with 7 bases between them. CDR1 and CDR2 (germline): MNHNS, SASEGT. CDR3 size: 15 residues.

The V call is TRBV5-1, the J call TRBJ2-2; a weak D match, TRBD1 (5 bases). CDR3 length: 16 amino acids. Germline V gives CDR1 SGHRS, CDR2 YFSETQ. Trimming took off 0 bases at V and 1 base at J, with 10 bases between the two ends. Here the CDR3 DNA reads TGCGCCAGCAGCTTGGCCGAGACAGTGAACACCGGGGAGCTGTTTTTT. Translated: CASSLAETVNTGELFF.

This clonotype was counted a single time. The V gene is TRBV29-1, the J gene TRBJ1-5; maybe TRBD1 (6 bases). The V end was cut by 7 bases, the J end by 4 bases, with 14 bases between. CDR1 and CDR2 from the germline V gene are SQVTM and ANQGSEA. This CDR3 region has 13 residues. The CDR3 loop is CSAVRDRNQPQHF. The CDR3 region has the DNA TGCAGCGCCGTCCGAGACAGGAATCAGCCCCAGCATTTT. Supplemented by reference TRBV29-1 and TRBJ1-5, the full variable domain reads SAVISQKPSRDICQRGTSLTIQCQVDSQVTMMFWYRQQPGQSLTLIATANQGSEATYESGFVIDKFPISRPNLTFSTLTVSNMSPEDSSIYLCSAVRDRNQPQHFGDGTRLSIL.

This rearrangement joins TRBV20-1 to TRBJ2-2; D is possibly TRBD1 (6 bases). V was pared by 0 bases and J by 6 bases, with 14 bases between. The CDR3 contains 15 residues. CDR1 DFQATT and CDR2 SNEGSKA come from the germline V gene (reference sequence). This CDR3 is CSARDERKGAGELFF. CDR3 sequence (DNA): TGCAGTGCTAGAGATGAGCGGAAGGGGGCCGGGGAGCTGTTTTTT.

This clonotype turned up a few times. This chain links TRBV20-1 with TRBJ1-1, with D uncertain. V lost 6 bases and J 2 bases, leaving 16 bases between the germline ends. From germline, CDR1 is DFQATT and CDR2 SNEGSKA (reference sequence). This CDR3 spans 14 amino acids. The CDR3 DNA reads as TGCAGTGCAAATGCCAGGCAGTCCAACACTGAAGCTTTCTTT. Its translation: CSANARQSNTEAFF.

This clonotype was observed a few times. The CDR3 nucleotides are TGTGCCAGCAGCCCAGGGACTAGCGGACTCAATGAGCAGTTCTTC. Its translation: CASSPGTSGLNEQFF. This rearrangement joins TRBV11-2 to TRBJ2-1; the match to TRBD2 covers 11 bases. Per the germline V gene, CDR1 is SGHAT and CDR2 is FQNNGV. V lost 5 bases, J lost 6 bases, and 6 bases stayed unmatched. CDR3 size: 15 residues.

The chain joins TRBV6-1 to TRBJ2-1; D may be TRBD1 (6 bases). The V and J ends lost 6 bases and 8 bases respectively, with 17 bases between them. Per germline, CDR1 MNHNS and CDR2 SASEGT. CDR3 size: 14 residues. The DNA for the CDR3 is TGTGCCAGCAGCGTCACCGAAGGGGGTTATGAGCAGTTCTTC. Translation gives CASSVTEGGYEQFF.

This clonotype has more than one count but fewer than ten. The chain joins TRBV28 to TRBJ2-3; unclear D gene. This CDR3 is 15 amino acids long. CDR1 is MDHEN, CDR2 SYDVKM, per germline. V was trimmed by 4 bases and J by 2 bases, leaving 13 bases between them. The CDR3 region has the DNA TGTGCCAGCAGTTCCCGTACGCGAGACACAGATACGCAGTATTTT. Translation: CASSSRTRDTDTQYF.

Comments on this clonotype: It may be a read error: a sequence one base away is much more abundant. Written as DNA, the CDR3 is TGCTGTGCCGCAGAGGTGTCAGGGGGGGGGGACACAGATACGCAGTATTTT. It is translated as CCAAEVSGGGDTDTQYF. The chain has TRBV20-1 and TRBJ2-3; D might be TRBD1 or TRBD2, each matching 7 bases. This CDR3 comprises 17 residues. Germline lookup yields CDR1 DFQATT and CDR2 SNEGSKA (reference sequence).

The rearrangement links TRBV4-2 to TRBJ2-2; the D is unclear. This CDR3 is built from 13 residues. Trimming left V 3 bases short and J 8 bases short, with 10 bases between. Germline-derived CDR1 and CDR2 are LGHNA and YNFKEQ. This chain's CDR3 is CASSQETLGELFF. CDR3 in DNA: TGTGCCAGCAGCCAGGAGACGTTAGGGGAGCTGTTTTTT.